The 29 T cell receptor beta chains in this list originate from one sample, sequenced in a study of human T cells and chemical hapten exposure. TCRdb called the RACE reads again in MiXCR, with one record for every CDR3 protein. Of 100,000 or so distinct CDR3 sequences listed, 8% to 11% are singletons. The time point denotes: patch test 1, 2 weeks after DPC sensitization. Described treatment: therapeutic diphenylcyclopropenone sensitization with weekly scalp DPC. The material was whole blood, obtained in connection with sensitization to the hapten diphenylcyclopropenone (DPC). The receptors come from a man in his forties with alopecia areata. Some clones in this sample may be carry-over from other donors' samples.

The CDR3 DNA sequence: TGTGCCATCAGGGACCCCGGGCAGCCCCAGCATTTT. Translated: CAIRDPGQPQHF. V usage is TRBV10-3 and J usage is TRBJ1-5; D is unclear. The CDR3 sequence is 12 residues long. Germline values: CDR1 ENHRY, CDR2 SYGVKD. Trimming stripped 6 bases from V and 7 bases from J, with 10 bases between.

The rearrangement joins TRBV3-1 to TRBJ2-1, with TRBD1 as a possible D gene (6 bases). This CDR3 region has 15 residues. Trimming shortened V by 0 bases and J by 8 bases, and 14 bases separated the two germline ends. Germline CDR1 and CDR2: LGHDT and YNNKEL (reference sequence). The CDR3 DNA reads TGTGCCAGCAGCCAAGATCCAAACAGGGTGGATGAGCAGTTCTTC. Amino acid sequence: CASSQDPNRVDEQFF.

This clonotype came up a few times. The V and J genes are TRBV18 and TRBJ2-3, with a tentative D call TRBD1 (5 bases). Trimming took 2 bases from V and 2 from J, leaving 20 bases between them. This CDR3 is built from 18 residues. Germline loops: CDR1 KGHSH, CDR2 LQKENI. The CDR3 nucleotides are TGTGCCAGCTCACCAAGGTTGTTGCAGGGCCCTCACACAGATACGCAGTATTTT. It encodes CASSPRLLQGPHTDTQYF.

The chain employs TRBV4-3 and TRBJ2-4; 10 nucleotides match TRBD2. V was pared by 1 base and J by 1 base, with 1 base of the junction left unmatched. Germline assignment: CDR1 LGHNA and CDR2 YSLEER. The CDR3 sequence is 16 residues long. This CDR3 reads CASSQASGSAKNIQYF. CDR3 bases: TGCGCCAGCAGCCAAGCTAGCGGGAGTGCCAAAAACATTCAGTACTTC.

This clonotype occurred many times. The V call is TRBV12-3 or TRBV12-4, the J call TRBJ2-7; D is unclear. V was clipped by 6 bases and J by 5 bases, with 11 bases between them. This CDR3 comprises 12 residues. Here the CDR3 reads CASSPGVHEQYF. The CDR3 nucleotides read TGTGCCAGCAGCCCTGGGGTGCACGAGCAGTACTTC.

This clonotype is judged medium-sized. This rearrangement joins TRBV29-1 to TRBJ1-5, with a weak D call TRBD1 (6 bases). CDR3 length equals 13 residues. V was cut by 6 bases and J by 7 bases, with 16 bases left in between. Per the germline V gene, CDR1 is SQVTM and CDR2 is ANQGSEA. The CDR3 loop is CSVLSTGGQPQHF. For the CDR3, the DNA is TGCAGCGTCCTGTCGACAGGAGGGCAGCCCCAGCATTTT.

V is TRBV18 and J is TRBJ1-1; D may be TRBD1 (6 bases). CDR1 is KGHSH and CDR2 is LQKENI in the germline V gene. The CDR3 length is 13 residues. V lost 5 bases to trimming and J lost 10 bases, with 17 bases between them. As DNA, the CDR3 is TGTGCCAGCTCATCCGACAGGACACTTCGAGCTTTCTTT. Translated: CASSSDRTLRAFF.

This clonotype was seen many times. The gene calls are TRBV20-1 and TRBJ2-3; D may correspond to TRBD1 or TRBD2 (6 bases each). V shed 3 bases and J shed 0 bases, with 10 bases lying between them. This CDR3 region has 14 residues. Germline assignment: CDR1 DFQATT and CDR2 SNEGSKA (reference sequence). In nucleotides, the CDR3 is TGCAGTGCTAGCGGGGGCGCTAGCACAGATACGCAGTATTTT. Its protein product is CSASGGASTDTQYF.

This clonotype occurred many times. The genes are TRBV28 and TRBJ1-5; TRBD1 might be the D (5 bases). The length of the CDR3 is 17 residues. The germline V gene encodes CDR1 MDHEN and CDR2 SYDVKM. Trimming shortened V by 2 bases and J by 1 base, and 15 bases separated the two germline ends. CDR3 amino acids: CASSLDSGDESNQPQHF. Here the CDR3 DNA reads TGTGCCAGCAGTTTAGATTCGGGGGATGAAAGCAATCAGCCCCAGCATTTT.

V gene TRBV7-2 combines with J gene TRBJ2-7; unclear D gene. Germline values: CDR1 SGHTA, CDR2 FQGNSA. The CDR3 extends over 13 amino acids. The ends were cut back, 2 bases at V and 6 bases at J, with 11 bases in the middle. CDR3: CASSLLWASEQYV. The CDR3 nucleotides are TGTGCCAGCAGCTTACTCTGGGCCTCCGAGCAGTACGTC.

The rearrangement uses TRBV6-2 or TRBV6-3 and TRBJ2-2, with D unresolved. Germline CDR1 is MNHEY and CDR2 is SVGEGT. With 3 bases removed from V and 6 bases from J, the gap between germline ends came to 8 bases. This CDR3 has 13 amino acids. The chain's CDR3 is CASSYFGAGELFF. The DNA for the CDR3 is TGTGCCAGCAGTTATTTTGGTGCCGGGGAGCTGTTTTTT.

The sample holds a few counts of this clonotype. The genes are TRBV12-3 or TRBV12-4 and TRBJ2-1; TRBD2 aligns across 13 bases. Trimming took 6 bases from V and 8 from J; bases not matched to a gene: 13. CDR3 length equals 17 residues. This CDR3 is CASSPTLGLAGVHEQFF. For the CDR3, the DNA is TGTGCCAGCAGCCCTACCCTAGGACTAGCGGGAGTTCATGAGCAGTTCTTC.

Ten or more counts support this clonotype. For the CDR3, the DNA is TGTGCCTGGACCCCTAGCACAGATACGCAGTATTTT. It encodes CAWTPSTDTQYF. The chain couples TRBV30 to TRBJ2-3; D remains unclear. V was pared by 4 bases and J by 0 bases, with 5 bases between. This CDR3 contains 12 residues. The germline gives CDR1 GTSNPN, CDR2 SVGIG (reference sequence). The whole variable domain, remainder taken from reference TRBV30 and TRBJ2-3, is SQTIHQWPATLVQPVGSPLSLECTVEGTSNPNLYWYRQAAGRGLQLLFYSVGIGQISSEVPQNLSASRPQDRQFILSSKKLLLSDSGFYLCAWTPSTDTQYFGPGTRLTVL.

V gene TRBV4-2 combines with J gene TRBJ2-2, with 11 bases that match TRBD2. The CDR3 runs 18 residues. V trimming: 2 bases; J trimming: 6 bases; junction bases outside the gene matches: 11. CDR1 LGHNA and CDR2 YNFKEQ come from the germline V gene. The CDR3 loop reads CASSQRPITSGSPGELFF. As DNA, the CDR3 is TGTGCCAGCAGCCAACGTCCCATCACTAGCGGGAGCCCCGGGGAGCTGTTTTTT.

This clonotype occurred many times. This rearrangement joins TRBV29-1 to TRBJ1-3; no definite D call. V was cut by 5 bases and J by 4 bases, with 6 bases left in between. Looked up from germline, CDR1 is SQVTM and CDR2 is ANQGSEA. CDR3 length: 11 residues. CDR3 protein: CSVPNGNTIYF. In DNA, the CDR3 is TGCAGCGTTCCTAACGGAAACACCATATATTTT.

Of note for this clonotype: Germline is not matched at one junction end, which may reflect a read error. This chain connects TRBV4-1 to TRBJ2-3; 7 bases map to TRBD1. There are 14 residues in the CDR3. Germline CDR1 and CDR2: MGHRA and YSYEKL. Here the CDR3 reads CASSQDQRTGTQYF. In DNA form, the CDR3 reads TGCGCCAGCAGCCAAGATCAAAGGACAGGTACGCAGTATTTT.

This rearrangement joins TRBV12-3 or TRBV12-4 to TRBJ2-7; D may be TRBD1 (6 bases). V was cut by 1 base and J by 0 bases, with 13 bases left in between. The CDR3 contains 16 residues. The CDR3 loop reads CASSLGGRGPSYEQYV. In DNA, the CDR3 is TGTGCCAGCAGTTTAGGAGGCAGGGGCCCCTCCTACGAGCAGTACGTC.

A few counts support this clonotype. CDR3 residues: CASSFAGKNYEQYF. DNA for the CDR3: TGTGCCAGCAGTTTCGCCGGGAAGAACTACGAGCAGTACTTC. The V gene is TRBV12-3 or TRBV12-4, the J gene TRBJ2-7; a possible D gene is TRBD2 (5 bases). The CDR3 sequence is 14 residues long. The V and J ends lost 3 bases and 3 bases respectively, with 12 bases between them.

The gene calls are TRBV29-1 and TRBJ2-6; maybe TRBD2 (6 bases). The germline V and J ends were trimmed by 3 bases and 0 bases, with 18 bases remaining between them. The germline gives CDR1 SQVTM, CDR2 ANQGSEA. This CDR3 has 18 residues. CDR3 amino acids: CSVEIWQGDSSGANVLTF. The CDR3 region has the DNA TGCAGCGTTGAGATATGGCAAGGGGACTCCTCTGGGGCCAACGTCCTGACTTTC.

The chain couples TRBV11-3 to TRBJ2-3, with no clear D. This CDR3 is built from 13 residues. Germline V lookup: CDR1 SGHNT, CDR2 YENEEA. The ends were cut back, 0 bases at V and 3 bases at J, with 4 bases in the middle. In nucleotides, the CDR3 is TGTGCCAGCAGCTTAGAGGTGACAGATACGCAGTATTTT. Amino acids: CASSLEVTDTQYF.

CDR3 residues: CASSFPGRRYSNQPQHF. In nucleotides, the CDR3 is TGTGCCAGCAGTTTCCCGGGCCGCCGCTATAGCAATCAGCCCCAGCATTTT. This chain links TRBV28 with TRBJ1-5; D gene uncertain. The germline V and J ends were trimmed by 3 bases and 0 bases, with 15 bases remaining between them. Germline V lookup: CDR1 MDHEN, CDR2 SYDVKM. CDR3 length equals 17 residues.

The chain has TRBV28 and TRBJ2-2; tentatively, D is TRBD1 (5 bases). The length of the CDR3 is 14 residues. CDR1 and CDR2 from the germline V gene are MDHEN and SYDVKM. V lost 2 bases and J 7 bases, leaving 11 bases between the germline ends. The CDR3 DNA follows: TGTGCCAGCAGTTTAAATCAGGGCGGCGGGGAGCTGTTTTTT. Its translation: CASSLNQGGGELFF. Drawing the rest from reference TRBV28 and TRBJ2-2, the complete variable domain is DVKVTQSSRYLVKRTGEKVFLECVQDMDHENMFWYRQDPGLGLRLIYFSYDVKMKEKGDIPEGYSVSREKKERFSLILESASTNQTSMYLCASSLNQGGGELFFGEGSRLTVL.

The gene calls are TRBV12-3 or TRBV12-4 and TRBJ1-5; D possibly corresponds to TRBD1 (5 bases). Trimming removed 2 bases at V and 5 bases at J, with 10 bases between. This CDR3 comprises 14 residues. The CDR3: CASSLSGGYQPQHF. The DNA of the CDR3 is TGTGCCAGCAGTTTAAGCGGGGGATATCAGCCCCAGCATTTT.

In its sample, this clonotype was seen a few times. This CDR3 reads CASSYRIDELAKNIQYF. In DNA, the CDR3 is TGTGCCAGCAGTTACAGAATAGATGAACTAGCCAAAAACATTCAGTACTTC. J is TRBJ2-4 and V is TRBV6-6; D call uncertain. The CDR3 consists of 17 residues. The germline V and J ends were trimmed by 2 bases and 0 bases, with 14 bases remaining between them. From germline, CDR1 is MNHNY and CDR2 SVGAGI (reference sequence).

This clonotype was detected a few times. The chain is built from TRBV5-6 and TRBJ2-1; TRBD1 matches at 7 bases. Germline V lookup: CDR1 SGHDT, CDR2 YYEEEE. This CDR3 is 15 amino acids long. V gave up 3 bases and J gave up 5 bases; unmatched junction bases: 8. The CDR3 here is CASSSPGQPHNEQFF. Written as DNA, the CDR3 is TGTGCCAGCAGCTCGCCGGGACAGCCCCACAATGAGCAGTTCTTC.

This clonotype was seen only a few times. CDR3 bases: TGCAGTGTCTTTGGGACATTGAACACTGAAGCTTTCTTT. This codes for CSVFGTLNTEAFF. The J gene is TRBJ1-1, the V gene TRBV20-1; the D gene is possibly TRBD1 (6 bases). The length of the CDR3 is 13 residues. Trimming removed 7 bases at V and 0 bases at J, with 12 bases between. The V gene's germline CDR1 is DFQATT and CDR2 SNEGSKA (reference sequence).

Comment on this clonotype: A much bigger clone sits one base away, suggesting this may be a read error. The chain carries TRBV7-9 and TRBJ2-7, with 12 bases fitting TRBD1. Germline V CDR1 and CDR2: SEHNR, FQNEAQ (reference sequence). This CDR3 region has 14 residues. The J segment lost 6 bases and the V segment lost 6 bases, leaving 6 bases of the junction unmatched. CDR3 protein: CASRFGTGGREQYF. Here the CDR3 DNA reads TGTGCCAGCAGATTCGGGACAGGGGGCCGCGAGCAGTACTTC.

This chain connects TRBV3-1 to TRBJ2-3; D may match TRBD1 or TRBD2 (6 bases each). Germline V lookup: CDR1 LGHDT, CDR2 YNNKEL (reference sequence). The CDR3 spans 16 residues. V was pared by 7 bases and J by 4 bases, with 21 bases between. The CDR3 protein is CASIYPPTRGPDTQYF. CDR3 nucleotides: TGTGCCAGCATCTACCCCCCCACCCGGGGGCCAGATACGCAGTATTTT.

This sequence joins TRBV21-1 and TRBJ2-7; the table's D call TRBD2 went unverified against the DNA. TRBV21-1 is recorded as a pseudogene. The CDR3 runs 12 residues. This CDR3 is CASSTRVHEQYV. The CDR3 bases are TGTGCCAGCAGCACTAGAGTCCACGAGCAGTACGTC.